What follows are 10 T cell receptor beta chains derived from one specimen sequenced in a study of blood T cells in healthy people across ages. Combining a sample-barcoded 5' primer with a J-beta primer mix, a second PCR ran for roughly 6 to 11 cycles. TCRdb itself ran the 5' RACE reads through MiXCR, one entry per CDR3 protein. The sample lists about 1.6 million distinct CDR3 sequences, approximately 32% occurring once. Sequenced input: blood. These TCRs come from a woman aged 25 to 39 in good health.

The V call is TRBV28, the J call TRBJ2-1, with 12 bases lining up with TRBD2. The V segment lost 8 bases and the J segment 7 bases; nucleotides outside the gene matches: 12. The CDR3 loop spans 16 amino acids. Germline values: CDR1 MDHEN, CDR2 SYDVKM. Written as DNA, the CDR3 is TGTGCCAGCCCCCCGGGGCTAGCGGGAGGGCCGAATGAGCAGTTCTTC. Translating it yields CASPPGLAGGPNEQFF. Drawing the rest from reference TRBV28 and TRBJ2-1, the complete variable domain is DVKVTQSSRYLVKRTGEKVFLECVQDMDHENMFWYRQDPGLGLRLIYFSYDVKMKEKGDIPEGYSVSREKKERFSLILESASTNQTSMYLCASPPGLAGGPNEQFFGPGTRLTVL.

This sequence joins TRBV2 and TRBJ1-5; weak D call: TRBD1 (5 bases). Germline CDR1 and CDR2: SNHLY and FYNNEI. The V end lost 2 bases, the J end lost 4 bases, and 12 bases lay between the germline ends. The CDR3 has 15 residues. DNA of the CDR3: TGTGCCAGCAGTGAATCCGGGGGAGCAAATCAGCCCCAGCATTTT. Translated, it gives CASSESGGANQPQHF.

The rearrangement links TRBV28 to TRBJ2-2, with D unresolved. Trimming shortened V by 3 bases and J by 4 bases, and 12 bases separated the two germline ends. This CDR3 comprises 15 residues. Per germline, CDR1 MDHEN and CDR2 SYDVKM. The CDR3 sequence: CASSLPGVGTGELFF. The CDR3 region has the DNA TGTGCCAGCAGTTTGCCTGGTGTTGGCACCGGGGAGCTGTTTTTT. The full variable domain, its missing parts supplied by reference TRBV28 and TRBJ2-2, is DVKVTQSSRYLVKRTGEKVFLECVQDMDHENMFWYRQDPGLGLRLIYFSYDVKMKEKGDIPEGYSVSREKKERFSLILESASTNQTSMYLCASSLPGVGTGELFFGEGSRLTVL.

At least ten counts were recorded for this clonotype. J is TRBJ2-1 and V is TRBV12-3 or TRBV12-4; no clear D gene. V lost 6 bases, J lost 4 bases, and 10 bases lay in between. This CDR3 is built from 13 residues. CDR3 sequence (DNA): TGTGCCAGCAGCTCCCCCGAATACAATGAGCAGTTCTTC. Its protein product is CASSSPEYNEQFF.

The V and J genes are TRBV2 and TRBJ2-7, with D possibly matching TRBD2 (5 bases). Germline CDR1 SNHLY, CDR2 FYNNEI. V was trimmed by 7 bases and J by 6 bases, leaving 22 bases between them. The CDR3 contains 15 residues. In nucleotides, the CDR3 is TGTGCCAGCAAGCTCACGGACGGGGAAAAAACCGAGCAGTACTTC. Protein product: CASKLTDGEKTEQYF.

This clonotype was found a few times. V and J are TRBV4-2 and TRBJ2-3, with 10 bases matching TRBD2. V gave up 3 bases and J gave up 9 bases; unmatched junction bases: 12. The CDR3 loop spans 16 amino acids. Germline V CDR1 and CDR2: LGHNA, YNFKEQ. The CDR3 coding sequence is TGTGCCAGCAGCCACGCAGCGGGAGGGCTCATAGACACGCAGTATTTT. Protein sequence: CASSHAAGGLIDTQYF.

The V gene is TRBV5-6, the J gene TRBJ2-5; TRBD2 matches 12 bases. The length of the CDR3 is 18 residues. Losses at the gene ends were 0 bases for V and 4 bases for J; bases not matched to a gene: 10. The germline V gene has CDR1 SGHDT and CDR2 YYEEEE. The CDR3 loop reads CASSLGLAGGPGGETQYF. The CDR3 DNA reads TGTGCCAGCAGCTTGGGGCTAGCGGGAGGGCCAGGGGGAGAGACCCAGTACTTC.

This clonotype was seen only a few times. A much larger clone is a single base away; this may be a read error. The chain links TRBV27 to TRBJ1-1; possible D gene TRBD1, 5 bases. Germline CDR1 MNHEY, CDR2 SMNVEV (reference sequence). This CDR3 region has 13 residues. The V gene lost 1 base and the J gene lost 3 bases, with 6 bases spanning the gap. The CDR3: CASSLWGDTEAFF. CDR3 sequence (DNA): TGTGCCAGCAGTTTATGGGGGGACACTGAAGCTTTCTTT.

CDR3 bases: TGCGCCAGCAGCCCCGAGACTACAGGGAGCAATCAGCCCCAGCATTTT. It codes for CASSPETTGSNQPQHF. V usage is TRBV5-1 and J usage is TRBJ1-5; maybe TRBD1 (6 bases). The length of the CDR3 is 16 residues. Germline V gives CDR1 SGHRS, CDR2 YFSETQ. V was cut by 4 bases and J by 1 base, with 15 bases left in between.

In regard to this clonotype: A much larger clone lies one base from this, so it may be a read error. The CDR3 nucleotides are TGTGCCAGCGGTCCACCGGGCCCTTACGAGCAGTACTTC. Translated: CASGPPGPYEQYF. The chain is built from TRBV6-2 or TRBV6-3 and TRBJ2-4; D call uncertain. TRBJ2-7 explains the end of the DNA better; the J call may be wrong. From germline, CDR1 is MNHEY and CDR2 SVGEGT. This CDR3 region has 13 residues.